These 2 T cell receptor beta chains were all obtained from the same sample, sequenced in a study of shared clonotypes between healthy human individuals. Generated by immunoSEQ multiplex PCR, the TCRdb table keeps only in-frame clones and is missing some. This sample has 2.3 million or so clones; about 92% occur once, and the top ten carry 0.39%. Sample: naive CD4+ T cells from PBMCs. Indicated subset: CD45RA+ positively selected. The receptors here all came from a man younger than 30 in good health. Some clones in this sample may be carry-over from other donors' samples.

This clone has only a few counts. The CDR3 sequence is CASSLSGGLAFF. The CDR3 DNA reads TGTGCCAGCAGTCTCTCGGGGGGACTGGCTTTCTTT. The chain carries TRBV28 and TRBJ1-1, with a possible D match to TRBD1 (5 bases). Per germline, CDR1 MDHEN and CDR2 SYDVKM. The CDR3 is made up of 12 amino acids. Trimming pared 5 bases from V and 11 bases from J, leaving 15 bases between.

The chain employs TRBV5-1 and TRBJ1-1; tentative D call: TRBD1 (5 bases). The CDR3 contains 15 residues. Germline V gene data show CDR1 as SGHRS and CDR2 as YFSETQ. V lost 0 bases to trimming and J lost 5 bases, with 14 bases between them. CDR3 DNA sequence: TGCGCCAGCAGCTTGGCCGGGCAGGGAGAGACTGAAGCTTTCTTT. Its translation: CASSLAGQGETEAFF.